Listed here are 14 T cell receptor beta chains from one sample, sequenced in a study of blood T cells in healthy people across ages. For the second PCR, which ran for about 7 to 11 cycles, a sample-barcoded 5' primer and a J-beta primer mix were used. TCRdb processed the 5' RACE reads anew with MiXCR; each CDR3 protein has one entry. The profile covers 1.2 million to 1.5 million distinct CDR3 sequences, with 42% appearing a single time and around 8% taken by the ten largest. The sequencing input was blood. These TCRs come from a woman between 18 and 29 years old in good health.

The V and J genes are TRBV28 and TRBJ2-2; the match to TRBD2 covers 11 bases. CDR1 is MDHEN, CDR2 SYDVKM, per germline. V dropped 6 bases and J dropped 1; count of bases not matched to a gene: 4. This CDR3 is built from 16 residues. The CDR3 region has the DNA TGTGCCAGCAGGCCAACTAGCGGGGGGAACACCGGGGAGCTGTTTTTT. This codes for CASRPTSGGNTGELFF.

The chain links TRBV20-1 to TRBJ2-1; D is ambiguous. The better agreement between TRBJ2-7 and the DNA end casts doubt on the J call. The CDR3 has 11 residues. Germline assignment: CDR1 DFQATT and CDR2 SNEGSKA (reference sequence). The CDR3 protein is CSASRNNEQYF. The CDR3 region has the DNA TGCAGTGCTAGTCGGAACAATGAGCAGTACTTC.

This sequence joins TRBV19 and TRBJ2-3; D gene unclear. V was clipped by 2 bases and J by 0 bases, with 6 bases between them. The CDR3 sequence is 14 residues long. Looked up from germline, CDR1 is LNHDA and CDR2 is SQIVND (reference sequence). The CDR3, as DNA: TGTGCCAGTAGTATATCCGGTAGCACAGATACGCAGTATTTT. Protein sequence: CASSISGSTDTQYF.

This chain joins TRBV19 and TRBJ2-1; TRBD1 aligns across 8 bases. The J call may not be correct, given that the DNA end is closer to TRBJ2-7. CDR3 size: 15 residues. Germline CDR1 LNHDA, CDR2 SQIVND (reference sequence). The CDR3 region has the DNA TGTGCCAGTAGCCCCGGGGACAGGAGCTACAATGAGCAGTACTTC. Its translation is CASSPGDRSYNEQYF.

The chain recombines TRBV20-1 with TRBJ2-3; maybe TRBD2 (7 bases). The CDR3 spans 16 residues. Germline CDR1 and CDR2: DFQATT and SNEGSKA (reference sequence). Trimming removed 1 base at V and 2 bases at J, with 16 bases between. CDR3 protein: CSARGARGGDTDTQYF. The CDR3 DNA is TGCAGTGCTAGAGGGGCCAGAGGGGGGGACACAGATACGCAGTATTTT.

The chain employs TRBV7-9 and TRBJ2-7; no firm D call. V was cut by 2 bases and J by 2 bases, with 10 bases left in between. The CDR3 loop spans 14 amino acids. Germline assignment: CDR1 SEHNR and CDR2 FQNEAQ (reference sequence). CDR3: CASSLISGPYEQYF. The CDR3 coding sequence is TGTGCCAGCAGCTTAATTTCCGGCCCCTACGAGCAGTACTTC.

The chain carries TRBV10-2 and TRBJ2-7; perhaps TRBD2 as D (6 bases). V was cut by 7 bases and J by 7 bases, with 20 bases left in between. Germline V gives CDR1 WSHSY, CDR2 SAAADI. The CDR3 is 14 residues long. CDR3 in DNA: TGCGCCAGCATTGGGCGGGGTGACTACAATGAGCAGTACTTC. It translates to CASIGRGDYNEQYF.

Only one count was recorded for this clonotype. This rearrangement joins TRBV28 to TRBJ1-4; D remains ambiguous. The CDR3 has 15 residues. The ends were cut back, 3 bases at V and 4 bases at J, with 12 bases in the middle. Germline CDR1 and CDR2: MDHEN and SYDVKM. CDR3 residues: CASSFGTVGNEKLFF. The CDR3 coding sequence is TGTGCCAGCAGTTTTGGTACCGTCGGTAATGAAAAACTGTTTTTT.

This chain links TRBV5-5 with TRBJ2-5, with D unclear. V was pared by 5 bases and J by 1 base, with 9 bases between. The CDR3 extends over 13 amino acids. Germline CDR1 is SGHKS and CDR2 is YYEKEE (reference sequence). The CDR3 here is CASRRTLQETQYF. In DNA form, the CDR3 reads TGTGCCAGCAGGCGGACCCTCCAAGAGACCCAGTACTTC.

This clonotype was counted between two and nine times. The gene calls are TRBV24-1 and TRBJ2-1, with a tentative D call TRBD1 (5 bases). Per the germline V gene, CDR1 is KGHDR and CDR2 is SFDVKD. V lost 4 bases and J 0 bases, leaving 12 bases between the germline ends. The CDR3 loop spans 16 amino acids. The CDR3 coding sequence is TGTGCCACCAGTGAGGCCGACAGCAGCTCCTACAATGAGCAGTTCTTC. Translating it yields CATSEADSSSYNEQFF.

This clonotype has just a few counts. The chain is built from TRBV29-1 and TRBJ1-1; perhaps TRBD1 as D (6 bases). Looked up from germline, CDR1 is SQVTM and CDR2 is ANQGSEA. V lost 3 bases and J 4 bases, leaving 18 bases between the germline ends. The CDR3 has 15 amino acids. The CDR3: CSVEGGAVWVTEAFF. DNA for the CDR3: TGCAGCGTTGAGGGGGGCGCCGTATGGGTCACTGAAGCTTTCTTT. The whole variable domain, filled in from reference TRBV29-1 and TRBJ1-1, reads SAVISQKPSRDICQRGTSLTIQCQVDSQVTMMFWYRQQPGQSLTLIATANQGSEATYESGFVIDKFPISRPNLTFSTLTVSNMSPEDSSIYLCSVEGGAVWVTEAFFGQGTRLTVV.

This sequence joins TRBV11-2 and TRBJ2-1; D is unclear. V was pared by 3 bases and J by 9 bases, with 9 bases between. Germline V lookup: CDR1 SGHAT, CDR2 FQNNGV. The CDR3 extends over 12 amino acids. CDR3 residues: CASSFSSSEQFF. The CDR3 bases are TGTGCCAGCAGCTTCTCGAGCTCTGAGCAGTTCTTC.

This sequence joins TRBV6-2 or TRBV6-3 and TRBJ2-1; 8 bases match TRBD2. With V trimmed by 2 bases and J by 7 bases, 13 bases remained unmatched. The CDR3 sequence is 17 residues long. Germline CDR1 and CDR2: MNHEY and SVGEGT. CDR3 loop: CASSYSFVGGAQNEQFF. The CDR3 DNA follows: TGTGCCAGCAGTTACAGTTTCGTCGGGGGGGCCCAAAATGAGCAGTTCTTC.

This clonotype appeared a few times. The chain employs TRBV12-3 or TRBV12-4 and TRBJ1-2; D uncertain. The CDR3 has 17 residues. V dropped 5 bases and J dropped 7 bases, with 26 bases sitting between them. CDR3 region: CASSPINPSLGVGGYTF. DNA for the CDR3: TGTGCCAGCAGTCCTATAAACCCAAGCCTCGGTGTGGGTGGCTACACCTTC.